This TCR beta chain was captured by sequencing in a study of T cell repertoires in cytomegalovirus infection. TCRdb re-called the reads through MiXCR, storing one row per CDR3 protein. The sample holds about 200,000 distinct CDR3 sequences, roughly 9% seen once. This clonotype has at least ten counts. Material for sequencing was PBMCs. The clonotype comes from a human donor in good health (CMV status not recorded). Some clones in this sample may be carry-over from other donors' samples.

The CDR3 DNA follows: TGTGCCAGTACTGATAGCGGAGATACGCAGTATTTT. The encoded protein is CASTDSGDTQYF. The chain recombines TRBV19 with TRBJ2-3; a possible D gene is TRBD2 (6 bases). The CDR3 length is 12 residues. Trimming took off 7 bases at V and 5 bases at J, with 10 bases between the two ends. Germline lookup yields CDR1 LNHDA and CDR2 SQIVND (reference sequence).